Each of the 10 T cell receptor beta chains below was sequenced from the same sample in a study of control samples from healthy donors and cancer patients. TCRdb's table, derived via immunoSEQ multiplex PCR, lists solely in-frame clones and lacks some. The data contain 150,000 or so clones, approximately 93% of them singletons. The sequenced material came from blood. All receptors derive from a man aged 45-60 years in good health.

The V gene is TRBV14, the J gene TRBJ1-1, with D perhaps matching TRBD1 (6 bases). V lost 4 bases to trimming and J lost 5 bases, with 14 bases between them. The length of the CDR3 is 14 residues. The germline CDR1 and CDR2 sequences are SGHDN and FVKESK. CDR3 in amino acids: CASSRGGGQTEAFF. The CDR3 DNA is TGTGCCAGCAGCCGAGGGGGGGGGCAGACTGAAGCTTTCTTT.

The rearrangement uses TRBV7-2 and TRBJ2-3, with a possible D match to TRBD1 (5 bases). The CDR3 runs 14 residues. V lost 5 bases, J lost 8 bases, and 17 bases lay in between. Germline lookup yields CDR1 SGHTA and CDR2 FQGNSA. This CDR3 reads CASSPDRFGLTQYF. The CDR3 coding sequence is TGTGCCAGCAGCCCTGACAGATTTGGGCTTACGCAGTATTTT.

For the CDR3, the DNA is TGCAGTGCTAGTCCCGGACAGGGGAGGGACTATGGCTACACCTTC. The encoded protein is CSASPGQGRDYGYTF. The chain couples TRBV20-1 to TRBJ1-2; 9 bases match TRBD1. Per the germline V gene, CDR1 is DFQATT and CDR2 is SNEGSKA (reference sequence). The CDR3 has 15 residues. With 3 bases clipped from V and 3 bases from J, the junction kept 8 bases outside the gene matches.

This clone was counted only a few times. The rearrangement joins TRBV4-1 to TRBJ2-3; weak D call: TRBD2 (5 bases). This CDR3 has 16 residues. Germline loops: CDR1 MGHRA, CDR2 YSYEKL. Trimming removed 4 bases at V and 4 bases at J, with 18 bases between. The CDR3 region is CASSPGPLTGSDTQYF. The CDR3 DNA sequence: TGCGCCAGCAGCCCTGGGCCCTTAACGGGATCAGATACGCAGTATTTT.

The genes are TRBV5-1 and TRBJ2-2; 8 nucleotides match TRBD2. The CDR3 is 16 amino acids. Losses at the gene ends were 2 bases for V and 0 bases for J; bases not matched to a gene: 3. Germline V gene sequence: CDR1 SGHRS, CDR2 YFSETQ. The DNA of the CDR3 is TGCGCCAGCAGCTTACTAGCGGATACGAACACCGGGGAGCTGTTTTTT. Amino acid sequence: CASSLLADTNTGELFF.

CDR3 loop: CASSLPTGEGRDEQFF. The CDR3 coding sequence is TGCGCCAGCAGCCTGCCGACGGGGGAGGGCCGCGATGAGCAGTTCTTC. The chain joins TRBV5-1 to TRBJ2-1; 7 bases fit TRBD2. The CDR3 is 16 amino acids. Per the germline V gene, CDR1 is SGHRS and CDR2 is YFSETQ. V dropped 4 bases and J dropped 8; count of bases not matched to a gene: 15.

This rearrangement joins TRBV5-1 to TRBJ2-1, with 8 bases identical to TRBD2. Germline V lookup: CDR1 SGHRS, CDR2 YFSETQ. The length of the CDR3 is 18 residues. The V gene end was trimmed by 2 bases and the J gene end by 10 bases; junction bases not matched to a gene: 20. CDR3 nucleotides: TGCGCCAGCAGCTTACGGGGCCGGGGTAGCGGGGCCCCAGGAGAGCAGTTCTTC. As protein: CASSLRGRGSGAPGEQFF.

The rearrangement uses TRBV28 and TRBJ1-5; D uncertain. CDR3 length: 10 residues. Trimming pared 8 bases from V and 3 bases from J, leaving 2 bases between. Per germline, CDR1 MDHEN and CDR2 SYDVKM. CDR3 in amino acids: CASHNQPQHF. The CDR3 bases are TGTGCCAGCCACAATCAGCCCCAGCATTTT.

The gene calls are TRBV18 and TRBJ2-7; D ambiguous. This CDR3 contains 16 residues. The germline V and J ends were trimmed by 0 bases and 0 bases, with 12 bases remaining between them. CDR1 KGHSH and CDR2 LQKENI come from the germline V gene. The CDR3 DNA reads TGTGCCAGCTCACCACCACTGGGTCTCAGCTCCTACGAGCAGTACTTC. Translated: CASSPPLGLSSYEQYF. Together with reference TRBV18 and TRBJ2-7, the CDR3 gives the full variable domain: NAGVMQNPRHLVRRRGQEARLRCSPMKGHSHVYWYRQLPEEGLKFMVYLQKENIIDESGMPKERFSAEFPKEGPSILRIQQVVRGDSAAYFCASSPPLGLSSYEQYFGPGTRLTVT.

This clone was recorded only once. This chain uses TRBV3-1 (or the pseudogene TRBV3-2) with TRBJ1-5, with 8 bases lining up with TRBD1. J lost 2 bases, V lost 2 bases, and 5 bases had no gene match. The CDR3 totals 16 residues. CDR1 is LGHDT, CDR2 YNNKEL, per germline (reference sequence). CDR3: CASSQRTGSGNQPQHF. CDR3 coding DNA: TGTGCCAGCAGCCAACGGACAGGGTCGGGCAATCAGCCCCAGCATTTT.